This TCR beta chain was identified during a study of post-analysis software for immune sequencing data. Study in general: The disease courses spanned relapsing-remitting, secondary progressive and progressive-relapsing forms of multiple sclerosis.

cDNA libraries for TCR beta contained unique molecular identifiers. Roughly 490,000 cDNA molecules came from around 1 to 9.1 million T cells. Using its own MiXCR run on the PCR reads, TCRdb lists one record per CDR3 protein. The table records around 710,000 distinct CDR3 sequences, around 45% of them present only once. Germline assignment: CDR1 SQVTM and CDR2 ANQGSEA. CDR3 length equals 15 residues. V trimming: 6 bases; J trimming: 5 bases; junction bases outside the gene matches: 7. Overall study findings and caveats: Pronounced co-clustering by F measure was evident among identically batched samples. Normalized Chao1 diversity was significantly reduced in patients versus controls. TRBV5-6, TRBV5-1 and TRBV20-1 belonged to a set of roughly 5 TRBV segments that were more frequent in patients than controls.

Comments on this clonotype: Antigen: not known.

The chain joins TRBV29-1 to TRBJ2-2, with 12 bases matching TRBD2. The clonotype comes from a girl aged 5 to 17 with multiple sclerosis. Material: blood. The CDR3 sequence: CSVGTTSGSTGELFF. The DNA for the CDR3 is TGCAGCGTCGGCACGACTAGCGGGAGTACCGGGGAGCTGTTTTTT.